A selection of T cell receptor beta chains follows, all from one sample in a study of CD8 T cells in ankylosing spondylitis. In TCRdb, the 5' RACE reads were re-called with MiXCR into one record per CDR3 protein. There are over 75,000 distinct CDR3 sequences in the sample; about 8.8% occur only once, and roughly 5% lies in the top ten. The sample comprised blood, either unsorted or a sorted T cell fraction (not recorded which). These receptors were obtained from a male donor with ankylosing spondylitis or in good health (not recorded which). CDR3s include the opening cysteine and the closing phenylalanine or tryptophan.

v_gene,j_gene,CDR3aa
TRBV7-6,TRBJ2-1,CASTTPGAAFNEQFF
TRBV7-2,TRBJ2-2,CASTLDRSNTGELFF
TRBV12-3/TRBV12-4,TRBJ2-7,CASSLSNGGLTYEQYF
TRBV12-3/TRBV12-4,TRBJ2-7,CASSLGPGRSDEQYF
TRBV7-3,TRBJ2-7,CASSSNPGNYEQYF
TRBV10-3,TRBJ1-5,CAISNTGDQPQHF
TRBV7-6,TRBJ1-3,CASSSELGNTIYF
TRBV25-1,TRBJ1-2,CASSPRQSSGYTF
TRBV6-5,TRBJ1-5,CASSYSRVQPQHF
TRBV9,TRBJ2-1,CASSARATGEQFF
TRBV6-1,TRBJ1-1,CASKSGLNTEAFF
TRBV12-3/TRBV12-4,TRBJ1-1,CASSLYDYTEAFF
TRBV20-1,TRBJ1-3,CSARTSTGGLGNTIYF
TRBV27,TRBJ2-5,CASSLSGRQETQYF
TRBV20-1,TRBJ2-7,CSAGPSYEQYF
TRBV12-3/TRBV12-4,TRBJ2-2,CASSLMGYTGELFF
TRBV29-1,TRBJ2-7,CSAYDSYEQYF
TRBV5-1,TRBJ2-7,CASSLSGDTYEQYF
TRBV3-1,TRBJ2-5,CASSQDDTTGLAVQETQYF
TRBV29-1,TRBJ2-6,CSVASSGANVLTF
TRBV11-2,TRBJ2-5,CASSPESETQYF